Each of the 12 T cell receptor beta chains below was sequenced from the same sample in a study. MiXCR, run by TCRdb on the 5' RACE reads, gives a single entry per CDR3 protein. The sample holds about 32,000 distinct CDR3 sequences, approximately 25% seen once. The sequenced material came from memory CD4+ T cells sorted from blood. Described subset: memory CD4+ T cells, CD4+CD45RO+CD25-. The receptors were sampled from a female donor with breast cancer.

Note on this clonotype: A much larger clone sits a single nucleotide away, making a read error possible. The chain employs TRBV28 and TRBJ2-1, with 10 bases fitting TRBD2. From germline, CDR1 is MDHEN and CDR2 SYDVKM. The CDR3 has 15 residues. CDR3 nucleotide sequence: TGTGCCAGCAGTCTAGCGGGAGACTTGAGCAATGAGCAGCTCTTC. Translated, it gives CASSLAGDLSNEQLF.

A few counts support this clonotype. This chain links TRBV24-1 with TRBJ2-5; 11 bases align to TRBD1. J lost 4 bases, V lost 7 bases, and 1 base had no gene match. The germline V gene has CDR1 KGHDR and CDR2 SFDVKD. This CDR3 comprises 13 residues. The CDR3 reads CATRGTGGETQYF. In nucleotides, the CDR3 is TGTGCCACCAGAGGGACAGGGGGAGAGACCCAGTACTTC.

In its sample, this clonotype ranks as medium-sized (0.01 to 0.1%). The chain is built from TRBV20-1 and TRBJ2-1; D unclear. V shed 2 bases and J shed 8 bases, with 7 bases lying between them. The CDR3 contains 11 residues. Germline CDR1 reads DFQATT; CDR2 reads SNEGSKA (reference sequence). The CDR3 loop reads CSARKEDEQFF. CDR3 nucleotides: TGCAGTGCTAGAAAGGAAGATGAGCAGTTCTTC.

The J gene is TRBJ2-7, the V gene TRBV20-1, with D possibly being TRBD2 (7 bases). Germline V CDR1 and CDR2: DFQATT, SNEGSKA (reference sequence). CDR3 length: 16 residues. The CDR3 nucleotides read TGCAGGGCTCCCCGGAGAGGGGCGGGGGCCGTCTACGAGCAGTACTTC. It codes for CRAPRRGAGAVYEQYF.

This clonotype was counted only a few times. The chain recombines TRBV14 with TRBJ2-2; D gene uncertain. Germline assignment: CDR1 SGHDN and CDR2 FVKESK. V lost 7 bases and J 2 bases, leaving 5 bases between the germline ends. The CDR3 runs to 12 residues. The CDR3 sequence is CASKRNTGELFF. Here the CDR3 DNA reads TGTGCCAGCAAAAGAAACACCGGGGAGCTGTTTTTT.

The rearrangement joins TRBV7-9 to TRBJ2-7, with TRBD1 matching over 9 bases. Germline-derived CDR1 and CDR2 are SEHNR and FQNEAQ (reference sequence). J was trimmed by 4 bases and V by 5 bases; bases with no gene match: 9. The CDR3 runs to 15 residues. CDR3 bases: TGTGCCAGCAGCCCGGGGGACAGGGTACCATACGAGCAGTACTTC. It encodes CASSPGDRVPYEQYF.

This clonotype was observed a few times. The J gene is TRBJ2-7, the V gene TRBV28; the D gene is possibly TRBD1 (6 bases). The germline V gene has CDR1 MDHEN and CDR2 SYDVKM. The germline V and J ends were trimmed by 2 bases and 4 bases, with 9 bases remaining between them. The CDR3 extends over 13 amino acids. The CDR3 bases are TGTGCCAGCAGTTTAAGGACAGTGTACGAGCAGTACTTC. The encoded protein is CASSLRTVYEQYF.

The CDR3 DNA is TGTGCCAGCAGCGTAATGGCGACTAGCGGGAGGTCCGCCTACAATGAGCAGTTCTTC. Its protein product is CASSVMATSGRSAYNEQFF. V gene TRBV9 combines with J gene TRBJ2-1, with TRBD2 identical over 13 bases. The junction had 9 bases not matched to a gene; V was cut back by 1 base and J by 2 bases. The CDR3 runs to 19 residues. From germline, CDR1 is SGDLS and CDR2 YYNGEE.

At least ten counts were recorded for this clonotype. The CDR3 region is CASSVSVGISSYNSPLHF. The CDR3 DNA reads TGTGCCAGCAGCGTATCGGTAGGGATAAGCTCCTATAATTCACCCCTCCACTTT. This chain connects TRBV9 to TRBJ1-6; D remains unclear. Germline assignment: CDR1 SGDLS and CDR2 YYNGEE. The CDR3 loop spans 18 amino acids. Trimming cost V 1 base and J 0 bases, with 14 bases left between them.

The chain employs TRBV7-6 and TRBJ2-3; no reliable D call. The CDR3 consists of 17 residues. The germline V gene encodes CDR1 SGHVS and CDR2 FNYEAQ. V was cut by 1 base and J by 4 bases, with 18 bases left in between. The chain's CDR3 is CASSLESALTVADTQYF. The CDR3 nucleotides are TGTGCCAGCAGCTTAGAGTCCGCACTAACTGTGGCAGATACGCAGTATTTT.

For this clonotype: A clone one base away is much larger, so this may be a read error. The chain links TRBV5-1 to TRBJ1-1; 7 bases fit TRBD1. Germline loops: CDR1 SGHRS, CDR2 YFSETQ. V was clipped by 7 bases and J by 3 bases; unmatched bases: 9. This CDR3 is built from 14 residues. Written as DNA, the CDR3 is TGCGCCAGCGGCATACGGGACAGACACACTGAAGCTTTCTTT. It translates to CASGIRDRHTEAFF.

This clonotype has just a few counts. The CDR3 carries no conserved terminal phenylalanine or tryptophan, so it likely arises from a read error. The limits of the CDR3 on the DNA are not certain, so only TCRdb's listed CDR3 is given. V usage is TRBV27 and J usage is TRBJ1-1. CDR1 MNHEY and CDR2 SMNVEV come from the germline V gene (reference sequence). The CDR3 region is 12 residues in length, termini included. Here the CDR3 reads CAIRGEGPRMYI.